Listed below are T cell receptor beta chains from one sample, sequenced in a study of cytotoxic CD8 clonotypes in ibrutinib-treated CLL. Assay: immunoSEQ multiplex PCR; the TCRdb copy retains only in-frame clones and omits some. The sample has 130,000 or so clones, roughly 88% seen once. The material sequenced was PBMCs, taken after 24 months of ibrutinib treatment. These receptors all come from a human donor with chronic lymphocytic leukemia. CDR3s leave out the opening cysteine and the closing phenylalanine or tryptophan.

>13|TRBV18
ASSRTDEYQETQY
>12|TRBV4-1
ASSLTFDNTEAF
>14|TRBV6-1
ASSEDAYLRVREAF
>13|TRBV29-1
SVDGQGTMNTEAF
>9|TRBV27
ASSLGNTQY
>9|TRBV5-1
ASSLQETQY
>13|TRBV28
ASSPRGGATDTQY
>13|TRBV10-3
ATTNRDRGWGELF
>14|TRBV13
ASSRVGTLNSNEQY
>14|TRBV19
ASSALLAGAIGELF
>13|TRBV28
ASSFRVRSGNTIY
>12|TRBV4-1
ASSARAVNEKLF
>14|TRBV7-6
ASSLAGFSSTDTQY
>14|TRBV7-3
ASSLRGGVNGETQY
>16|TRBV19
ASSIDGRLAGVSYEQY
>12|TRBV2
ASSQGTSGDEQF
>14|TRBV28
ASSPPRGLVNTEAF
>17|TRBV21-1
ASSTGQRPLLYCNQPQH
>18|TRBV28
ASTRSRDSSDLFSGNTIY
>10|TRBV10-3
AIAREGNTIY
>12|TRBV28
ASRIGGQNTEAF
>14|TRBV19
ASTRGTGLLEYGYT
>15|TRBV7-2
ASSRRGVVGSTDTQY
>11|TRBV7-9
ASIGNLAGELF
>15|TRBV5-1
ASSLFQAGGPLNEQF
>12|TRBV6-1
ASTQGDSHYEQY
>14|TRBV2
ASSSGQGSRADTQY
>11|TRBV4-3
ASSQVSTGELF
>13|TRBV7-2
ASSLPGAMQETQY
>11|TRBV5-1
ASSLDGDTEAF
>11|TRBV18
ASSPDRDQPQH
>14|TRBV18
ASSPFTSGISYEQY
>14|TRBV18
ASSPWSTGGSQPQH
>12|TRBV6-5
ASSYAQLGTSQF
>11|TRBV19
ASSVLITDTQY
>12|TRBV28
ASSGGQGRGGYT
>11|TRBV7-9
ASSHDRIYGYT
>13|TRBV28
ASRDGTEMSREQY
>10|TRBV5-4
ASSLEFYGYT
>13|TRBV21-1
ASSKVPAANQPQH